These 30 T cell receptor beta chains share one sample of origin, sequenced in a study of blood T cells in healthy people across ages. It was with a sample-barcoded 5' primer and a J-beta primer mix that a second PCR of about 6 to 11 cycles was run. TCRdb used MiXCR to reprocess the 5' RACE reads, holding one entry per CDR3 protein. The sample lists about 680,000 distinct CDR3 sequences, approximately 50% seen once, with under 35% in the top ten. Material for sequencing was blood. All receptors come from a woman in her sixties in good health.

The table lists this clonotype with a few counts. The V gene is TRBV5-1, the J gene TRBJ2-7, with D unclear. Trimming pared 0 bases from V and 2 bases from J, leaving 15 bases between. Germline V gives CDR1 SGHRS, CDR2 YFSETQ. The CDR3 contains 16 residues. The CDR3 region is CASSLGQVGTPYEQYF. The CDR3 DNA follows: TGCGCCAGCAGCTTGGGCCAGGTAGGAACCCCCTACGAGCAGTACTTC.

The CDR3 protein is CASSSRTETDTQYF. Here the CDR3 DNA reads TGTGCCAGCAGCTCTAGGACTGAAACAGATACGCAGTATTTT. V is TRBV7-3 and J is TRBJ2-3, with D possibly being TRBD2 (5 bases). Deletions cut 4 bases from V and 3 bases from J, with 11 bases between. Germline V gives CDR1 SGHTA, CDR2 FQGTGA. The CDR3 consists of 14 residues.

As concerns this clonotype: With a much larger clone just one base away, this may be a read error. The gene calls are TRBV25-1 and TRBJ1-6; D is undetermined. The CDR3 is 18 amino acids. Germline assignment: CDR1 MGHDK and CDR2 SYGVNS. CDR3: CAGSEIASPSSYNSPLHF. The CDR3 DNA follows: TGTGCCGGCAGTGAAATCGCAAGCCCGAGCTCCTATAATTCACCCCTCCACTTT.

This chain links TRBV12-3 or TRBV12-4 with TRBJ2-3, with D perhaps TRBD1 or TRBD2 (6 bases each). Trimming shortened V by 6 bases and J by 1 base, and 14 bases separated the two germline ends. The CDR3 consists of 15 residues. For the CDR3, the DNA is TGTGCCAGCAGCACACAGGGACTCGGCACAGATACGCAGTATTTT. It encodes CASSTQGLGTDTQYF.

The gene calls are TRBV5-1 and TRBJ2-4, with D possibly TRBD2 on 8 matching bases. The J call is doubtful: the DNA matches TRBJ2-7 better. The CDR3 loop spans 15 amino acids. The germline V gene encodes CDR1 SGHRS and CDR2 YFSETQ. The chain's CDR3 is CASSGRGSGGYEQYF. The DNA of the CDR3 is TGCGCCAGCAGTGGCAGGGGGAGCGGGGGATACGAGCAGTACTTC.

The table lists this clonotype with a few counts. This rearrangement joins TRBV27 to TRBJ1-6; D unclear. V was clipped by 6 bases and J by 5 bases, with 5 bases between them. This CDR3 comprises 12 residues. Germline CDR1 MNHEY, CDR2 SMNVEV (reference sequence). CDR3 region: CASRPNNSPLHF. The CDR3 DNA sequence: TGTGCCAGCAGACCCAATAATTCACCCCTCCACTTT.

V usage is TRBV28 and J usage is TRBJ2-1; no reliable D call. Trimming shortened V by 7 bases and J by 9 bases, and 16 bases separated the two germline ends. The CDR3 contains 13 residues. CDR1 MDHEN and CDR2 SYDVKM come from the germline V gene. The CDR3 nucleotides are TGTGCCAGCACCATGTCGCCCCATGCTGAGCAGTTCTTC. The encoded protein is CASTMSPHAEQFF.

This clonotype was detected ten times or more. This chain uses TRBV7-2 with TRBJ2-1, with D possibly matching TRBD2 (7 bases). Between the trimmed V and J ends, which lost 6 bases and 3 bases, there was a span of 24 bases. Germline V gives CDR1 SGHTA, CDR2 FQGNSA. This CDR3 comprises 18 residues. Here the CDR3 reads CASSPAGAQGGGYNEQFF. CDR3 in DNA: TGTGCCAGCAGTCCGGCCGGAGCACAGGGAGGGGGCTACAATGAGCAGTTCTTC.

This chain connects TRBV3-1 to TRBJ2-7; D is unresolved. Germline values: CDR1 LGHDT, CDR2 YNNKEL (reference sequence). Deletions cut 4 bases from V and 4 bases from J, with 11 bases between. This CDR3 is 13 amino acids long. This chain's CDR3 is CASSPPSKYEQYF. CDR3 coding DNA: TGTGCCAGCAGCCCGCCCAGTAAGTACGAGCAGTACTTC.

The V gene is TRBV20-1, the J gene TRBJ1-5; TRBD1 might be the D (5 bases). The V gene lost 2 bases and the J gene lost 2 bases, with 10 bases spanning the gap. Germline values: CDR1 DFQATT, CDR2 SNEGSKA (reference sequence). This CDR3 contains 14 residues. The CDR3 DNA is TGCAGTGCTAGATCCCGGGGCGGCAATCAGCCCCAGCATTTT. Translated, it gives CSARSRGGNQPQHF.

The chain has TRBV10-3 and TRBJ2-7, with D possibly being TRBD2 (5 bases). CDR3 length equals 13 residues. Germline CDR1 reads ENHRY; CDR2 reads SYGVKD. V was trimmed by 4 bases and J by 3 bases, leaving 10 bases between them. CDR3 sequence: CAISGGADYEQYF. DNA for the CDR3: TGTGCCATCAGTGGGGGAGCAGACTACGAGCAGTACTTC.

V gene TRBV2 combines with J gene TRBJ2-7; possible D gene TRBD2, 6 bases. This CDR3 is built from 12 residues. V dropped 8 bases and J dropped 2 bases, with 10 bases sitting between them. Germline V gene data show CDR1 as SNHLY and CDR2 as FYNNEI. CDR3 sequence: CASAGSTYEQYF. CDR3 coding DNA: TGTGCCAGCGCGGGGTCTACCTACGAGCAGTACTTC.

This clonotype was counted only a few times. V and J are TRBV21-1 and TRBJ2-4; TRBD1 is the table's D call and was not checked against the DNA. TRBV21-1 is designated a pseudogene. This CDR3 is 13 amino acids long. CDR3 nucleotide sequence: TGTGCCAGCTCTGGACAGCCCGAAAACATTCAGTACTTC. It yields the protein CASSGQPENIQYF.

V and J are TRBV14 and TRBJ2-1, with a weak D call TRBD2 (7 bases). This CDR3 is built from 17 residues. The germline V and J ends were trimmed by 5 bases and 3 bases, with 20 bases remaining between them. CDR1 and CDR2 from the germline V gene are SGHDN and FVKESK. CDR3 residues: CASSVQRGASGYNEQFF. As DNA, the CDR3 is TGTGCCAGCAGCGTCCAACGGGGGGCAAGTGGCTACAATGAGCAGTTCTTC.

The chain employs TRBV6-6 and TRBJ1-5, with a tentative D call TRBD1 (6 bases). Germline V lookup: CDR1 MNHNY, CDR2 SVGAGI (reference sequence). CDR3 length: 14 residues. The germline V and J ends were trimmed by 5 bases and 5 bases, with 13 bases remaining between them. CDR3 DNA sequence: TGTGCCAGCAGTAACAGGGTGTTCTATCAGCCCCAGCATTTT. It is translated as CASSNRVFYQPQHF.

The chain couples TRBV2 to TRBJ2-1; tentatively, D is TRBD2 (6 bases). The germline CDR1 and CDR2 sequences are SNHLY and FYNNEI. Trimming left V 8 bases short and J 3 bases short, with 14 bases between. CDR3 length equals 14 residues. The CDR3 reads CASGRDGSYNEQFF. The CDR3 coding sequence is TGTGCCAGCGGGCGGGACGGAAGCTACAATGAGCAGTTCTTC.

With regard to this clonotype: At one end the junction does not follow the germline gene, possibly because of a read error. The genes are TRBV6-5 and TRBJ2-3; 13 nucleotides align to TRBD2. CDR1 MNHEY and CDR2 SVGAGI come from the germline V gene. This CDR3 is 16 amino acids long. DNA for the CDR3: TGTGCCAGCAGTCTAACCGGGACTAGCGGGGCAGATGCGCAGTATTTT. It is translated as CASSLTGTSGADAQYF.

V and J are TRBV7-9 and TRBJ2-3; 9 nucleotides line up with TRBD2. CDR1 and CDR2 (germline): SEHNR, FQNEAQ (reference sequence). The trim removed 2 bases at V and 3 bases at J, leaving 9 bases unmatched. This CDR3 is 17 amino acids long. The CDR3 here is CASSLLAAGLATDTQYF. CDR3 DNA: TGTGCCAGCAGCTTATTGGCGGCCGGACTAGCGACAGATACGCAGTATTTT.

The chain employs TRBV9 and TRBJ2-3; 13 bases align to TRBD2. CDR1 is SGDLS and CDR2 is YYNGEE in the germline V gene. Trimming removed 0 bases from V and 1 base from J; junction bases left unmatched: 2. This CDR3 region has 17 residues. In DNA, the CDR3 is TGTGCCAGCAGCGTAGGGACTAGCGGGAGAGGCACAGATACGCAGTATTTT. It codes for CASSVGTSGRGTDTQYF.

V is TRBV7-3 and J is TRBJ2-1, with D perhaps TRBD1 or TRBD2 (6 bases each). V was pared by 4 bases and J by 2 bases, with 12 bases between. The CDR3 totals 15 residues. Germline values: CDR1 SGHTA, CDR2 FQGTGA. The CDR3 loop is CASSSQGRTYNEQFF. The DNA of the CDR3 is TGTGCCAGCAGCTCTCAGGGGAGGACCTACAATGAGCAGTTCTTC.

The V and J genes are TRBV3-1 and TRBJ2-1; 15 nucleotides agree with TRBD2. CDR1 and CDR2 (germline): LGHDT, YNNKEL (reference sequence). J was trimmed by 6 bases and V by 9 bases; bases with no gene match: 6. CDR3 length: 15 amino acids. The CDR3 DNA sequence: TGTGCCAGTGGACTAGCGGGAGGGCGGGTCAATGAGCAGTTCTTC. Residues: CASGLAGGRVNEQFF.

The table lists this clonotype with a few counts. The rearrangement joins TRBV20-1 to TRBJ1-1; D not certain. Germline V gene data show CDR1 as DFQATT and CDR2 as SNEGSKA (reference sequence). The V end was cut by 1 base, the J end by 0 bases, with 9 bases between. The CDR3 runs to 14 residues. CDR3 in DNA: TGCAGTGCTAGAGCGACCGGATTGAACACTGAAGCTTTCTTT. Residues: CSARATGLNTEAFF.

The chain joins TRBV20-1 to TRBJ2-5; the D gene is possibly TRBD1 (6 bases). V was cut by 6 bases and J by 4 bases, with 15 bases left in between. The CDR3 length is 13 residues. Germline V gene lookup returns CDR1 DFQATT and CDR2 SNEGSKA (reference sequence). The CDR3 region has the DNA TGCAGTGCGGAATCGAGGGGGATAGAGACCCAGTACTTC. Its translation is CSAESRGIETQYF.

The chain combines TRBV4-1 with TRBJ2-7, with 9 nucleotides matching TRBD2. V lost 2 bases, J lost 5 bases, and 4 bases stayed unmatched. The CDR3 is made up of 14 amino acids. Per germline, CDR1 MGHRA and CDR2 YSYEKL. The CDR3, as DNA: TGCGCCAGCAGCCAATATAGCGGGAGTAACGAGCAGTACTTC. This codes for CASSQYSGSNEQYF.

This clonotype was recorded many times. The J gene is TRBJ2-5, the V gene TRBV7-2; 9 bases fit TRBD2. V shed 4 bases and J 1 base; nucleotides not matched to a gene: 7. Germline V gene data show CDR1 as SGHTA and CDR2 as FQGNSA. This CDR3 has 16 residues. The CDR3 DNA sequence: TGTGCCAGCAGCTCAGGTCTAGCGGGGCTCCAAGAGACCCAGTACTTC. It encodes CASSSGLAGLQETQYF. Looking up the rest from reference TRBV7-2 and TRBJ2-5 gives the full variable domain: GAGVSQSPSNKVTEKGKDVELRCDPISGHTALYWYRQSLGQGLEFLIYFQGNSAPDKSGLPSDRFSAERTGGSVSTLTIQRTQQEDSAVYLCASSSGLAGLQETQYFGPGTRLLVL.

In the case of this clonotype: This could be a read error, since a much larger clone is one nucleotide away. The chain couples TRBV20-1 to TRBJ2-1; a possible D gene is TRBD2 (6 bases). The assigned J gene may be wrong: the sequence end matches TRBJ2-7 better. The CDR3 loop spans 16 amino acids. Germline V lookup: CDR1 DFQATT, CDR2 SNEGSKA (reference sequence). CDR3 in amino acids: CSAPDLPGVLHNEQYF. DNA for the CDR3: TGCAGTGCTCCCGATCTCCCGGGGGTTCTCCACAATGAGCAGTACTTC.

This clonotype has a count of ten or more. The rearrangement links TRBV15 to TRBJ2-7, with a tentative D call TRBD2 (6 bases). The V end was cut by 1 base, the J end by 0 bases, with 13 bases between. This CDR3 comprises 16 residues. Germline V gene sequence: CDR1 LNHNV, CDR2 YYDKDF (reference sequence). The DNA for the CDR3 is TGTGCCACCAGCAGAGGAACTAGCAGGAGCTCCTACGAGCAGTACTTC. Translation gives CATSRGTSRSSYEQYF.

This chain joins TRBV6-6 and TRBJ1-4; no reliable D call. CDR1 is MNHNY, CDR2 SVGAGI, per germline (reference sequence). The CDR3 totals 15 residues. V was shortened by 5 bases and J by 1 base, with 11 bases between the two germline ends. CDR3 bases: TGTGCCAGCAGTCCTTTGGGGAGAACTAATGAAAAACTGTTTTTT. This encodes CASSPLGRTNEKLFF.

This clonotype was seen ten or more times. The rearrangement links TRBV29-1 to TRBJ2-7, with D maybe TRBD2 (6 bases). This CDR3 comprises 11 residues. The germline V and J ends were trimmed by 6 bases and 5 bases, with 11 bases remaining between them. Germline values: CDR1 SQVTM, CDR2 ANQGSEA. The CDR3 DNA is TGCAGCGTGGGGGGAGTTAACGAGCAGTACTTC. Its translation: CSVGGVNEQYF.

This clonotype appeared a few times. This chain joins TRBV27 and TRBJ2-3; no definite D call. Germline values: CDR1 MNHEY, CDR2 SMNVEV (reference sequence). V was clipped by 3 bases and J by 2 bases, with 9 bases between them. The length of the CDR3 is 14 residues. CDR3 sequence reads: CASSLARHTDTQYF. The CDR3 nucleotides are TGTGCCAGCAGTTTGGCCAGGCACACAGATACGCAGTATTTT.